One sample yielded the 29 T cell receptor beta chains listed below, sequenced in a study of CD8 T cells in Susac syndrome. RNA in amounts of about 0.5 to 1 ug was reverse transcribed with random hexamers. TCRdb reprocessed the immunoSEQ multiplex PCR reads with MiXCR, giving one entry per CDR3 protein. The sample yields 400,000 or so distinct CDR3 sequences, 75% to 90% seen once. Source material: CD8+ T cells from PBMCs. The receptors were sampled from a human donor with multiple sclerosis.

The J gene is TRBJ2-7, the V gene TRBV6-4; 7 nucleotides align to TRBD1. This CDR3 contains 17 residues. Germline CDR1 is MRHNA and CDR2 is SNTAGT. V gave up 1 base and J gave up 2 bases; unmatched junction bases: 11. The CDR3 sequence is CASSDFIDRETPYEQYF. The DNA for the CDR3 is TGTGCCAGCAGTGACTTTATTGACAGGGAGACTCCCTACGAGCAGTACTTC.

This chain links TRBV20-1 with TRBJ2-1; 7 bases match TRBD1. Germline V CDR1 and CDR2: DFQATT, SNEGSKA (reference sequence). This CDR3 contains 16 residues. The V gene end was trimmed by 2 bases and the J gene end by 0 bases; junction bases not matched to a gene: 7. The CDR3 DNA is TGCAGTGCTAGACGTACAGGGGAACCCTCCTACAATGAGCAGTTCTTC. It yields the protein CSARRTGEPSYNEQFF.

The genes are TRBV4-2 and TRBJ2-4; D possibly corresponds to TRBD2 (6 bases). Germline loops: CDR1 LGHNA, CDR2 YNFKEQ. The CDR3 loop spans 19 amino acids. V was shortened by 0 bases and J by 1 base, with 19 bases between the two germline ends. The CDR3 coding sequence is TGTGCCAGCAGCCAAGACGCATCTCACCGACTAGGGGCCAAAAACATTCAGTACTTC. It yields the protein CASSQDASHRLGAKNIQYF.

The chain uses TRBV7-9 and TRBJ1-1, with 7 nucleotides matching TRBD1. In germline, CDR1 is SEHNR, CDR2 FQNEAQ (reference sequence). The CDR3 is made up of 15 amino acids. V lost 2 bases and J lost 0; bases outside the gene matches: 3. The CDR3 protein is CASSLHRGLNTEAFF. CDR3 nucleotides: TGTGCCAGCAGCTTACACAGGGGTTTGAACACTGAAGCTTTCTTT. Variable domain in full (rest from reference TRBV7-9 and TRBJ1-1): DTGVSQNPRHKITKRGQNVTFRCDPISEHNRLYWYRQTLGQGPEFLTYFQNEAQLEKSRLLSDRFSAERPKGSFSTLEIQRTEQGDSAMYLCASSLHRGLNTEAFFGQGTRLTVV.

Written as DNA, the CDR3 is TGTGCCAGCGCGACAGGGCCCCCAATCTTGCGCACAGATACGCAGTATTTT. Protein sequence: CASATGPPILRTDTQYF. The gene calls are TRBV2 and TRBJ2-3, with 7 bases aligning to TRBD1. The CDR3 is 17 residues long. With V trimmed by 8 bases and J by 1 base, 15 bases remained unmatched. Germline V gives CDR1 SNHLY, CDR2 FYNNEI.

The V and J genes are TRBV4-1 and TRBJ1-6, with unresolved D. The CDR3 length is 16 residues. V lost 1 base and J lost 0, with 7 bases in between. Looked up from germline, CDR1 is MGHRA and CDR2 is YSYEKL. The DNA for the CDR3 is TGCGCCAGCAGCCAAGGTACCGGCTCCTATAATTCACCCCTCCACTTT. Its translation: CASSQGTGSYNSPLHF.

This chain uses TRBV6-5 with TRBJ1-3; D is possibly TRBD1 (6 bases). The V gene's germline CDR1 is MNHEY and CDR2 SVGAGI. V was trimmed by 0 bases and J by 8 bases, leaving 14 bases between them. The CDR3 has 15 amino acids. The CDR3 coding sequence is TGTGCCAGCAGTTACTCCGACAGGTTGGAGGACACCATATATTTT. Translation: CASSYSDRLEDTIYF.

The CDR3 nucleotides are TGCGCCAGCAGTGTCTTCTGGGCTCTGAACACTGAAGCTTTCTTT. This encodes CASSVFWALNTEAFF. This chain connects TRBV10-2 to TRBJ1-1; D uncertain. This CDR3 has 15 amino acids. Per germline, CDR1 WSHSY and CDR2 SAAADI. Trimming removed 4 bases at V and 0 bases at J, with 12 bases between.

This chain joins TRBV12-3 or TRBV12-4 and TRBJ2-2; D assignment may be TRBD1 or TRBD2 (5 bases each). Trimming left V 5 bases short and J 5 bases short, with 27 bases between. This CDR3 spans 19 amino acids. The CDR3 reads CASSLDLGRWRMRTGELFF. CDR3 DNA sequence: TGTGCCAGCAGTCTCGACCTGGGACGGTGGCGGATGAGAACCGGGGAGCTGTTTTTT.

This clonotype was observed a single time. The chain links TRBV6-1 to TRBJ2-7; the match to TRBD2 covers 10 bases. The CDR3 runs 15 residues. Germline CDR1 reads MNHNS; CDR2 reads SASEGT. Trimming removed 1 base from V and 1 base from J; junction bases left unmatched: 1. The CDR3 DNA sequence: TGTGCCAGCAGTGAAGAACTAGCGGGGTCCTACGAGCAGTACTTC. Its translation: CASSEELAGSYEQYF.

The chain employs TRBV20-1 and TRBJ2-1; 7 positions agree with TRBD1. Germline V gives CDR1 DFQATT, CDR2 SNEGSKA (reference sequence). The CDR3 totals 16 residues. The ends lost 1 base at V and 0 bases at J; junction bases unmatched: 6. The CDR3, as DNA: TGCAGTGCTAGAGGTTCGACAGGGACCTCCTACAATGAGCAGTTCTTC. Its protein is CSARGSTGTSYNEQFF.

The chain's CDR3 is CASSLGIEQYF. The CDR3 DNA reads TGTGCCAGCAGCTTGGGGATCGAGCAGTACTTC. The chain couples TRBV5-5 to TRBJ2-7; D not certain. The length of the CDR3 is 11 residues. V was shortened by 0 bases and J by 6 bases, with 4 bases between the two germline ends. In germline, CDR1 is SGHKS, CDR2 YYEKEE (reference sequence).

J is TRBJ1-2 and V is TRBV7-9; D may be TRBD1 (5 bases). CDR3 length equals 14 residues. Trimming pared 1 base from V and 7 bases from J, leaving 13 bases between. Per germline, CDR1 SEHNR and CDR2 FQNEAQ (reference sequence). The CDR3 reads CASSLEVRGSGYTF. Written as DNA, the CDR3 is TGTGCCAGCAGCTTAGAAGTTCGGGGGAGTGGCTACACCTTC.

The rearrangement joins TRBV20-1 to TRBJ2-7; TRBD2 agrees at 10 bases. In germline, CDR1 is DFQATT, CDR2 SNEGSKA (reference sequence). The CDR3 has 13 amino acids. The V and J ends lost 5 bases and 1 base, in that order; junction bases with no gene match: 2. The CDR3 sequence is CSAWGLASYEQYF. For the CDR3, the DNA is TGCAGTGCTTGGGGACTAGCGTCCTACGAGCAGTACTTC.

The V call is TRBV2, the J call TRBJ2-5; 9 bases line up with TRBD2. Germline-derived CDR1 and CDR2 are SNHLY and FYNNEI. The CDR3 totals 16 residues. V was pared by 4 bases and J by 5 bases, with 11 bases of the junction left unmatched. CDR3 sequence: CASSVPPGLAFETQYF. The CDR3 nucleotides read TGTGCCAGCAGTGTCCCCCCGGGACTAGCTTTCGAGACCCAGTACTTC. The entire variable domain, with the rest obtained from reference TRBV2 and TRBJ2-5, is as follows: EPEVTQTPSHQVTQMGQEVILRCVPISNHLYFYWYRQILGQKVEFLVSFYNNEISEKSEIFDDQFSVERPDGSNFTLKIRSTKLEDSAMYFCASSVPPGLAFETQYFGPGTRLLVL.

The CDR3: CASSLIPSGGEETQYF. The CDR3 bases are TGTGCCAGCAGCTTGATTCCGTCAGGGGGCGAAGAGACCCAGTACTTC. The genes are TRBV5-5 and TRBJ2-5; 8 nucleotides match TRBD1. The CDR3 length is 16 residues. CDR1 SGHKS and CDR2 YYEKEE come from the germline V gene (reference sequence). With 1 base clipped from V and 3 bases from J, the junction kept 8 bases outside the gene matches.

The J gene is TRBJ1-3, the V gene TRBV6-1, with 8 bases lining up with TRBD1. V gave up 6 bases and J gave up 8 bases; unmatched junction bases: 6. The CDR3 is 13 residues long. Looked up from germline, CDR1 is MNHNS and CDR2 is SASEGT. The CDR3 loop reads CASSYTGGDTIYF. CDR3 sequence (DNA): TGTGCCAGCAGCTATACAGGGGGGGACACCATATATTTT.

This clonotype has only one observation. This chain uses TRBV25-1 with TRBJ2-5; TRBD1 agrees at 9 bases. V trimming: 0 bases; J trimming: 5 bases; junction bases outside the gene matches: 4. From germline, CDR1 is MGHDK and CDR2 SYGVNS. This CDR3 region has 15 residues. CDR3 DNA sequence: TGTGCCAGCAGTGAATATGACAGGGGGGGTGAGACCCAGTACTTC. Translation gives CASSEYDRGGETQYF.

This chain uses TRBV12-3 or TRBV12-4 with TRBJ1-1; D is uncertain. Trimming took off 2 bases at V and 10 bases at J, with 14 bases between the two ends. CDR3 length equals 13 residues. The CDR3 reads CASSLSGAEGAFF. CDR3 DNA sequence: TGTGCCAGCAGTTTAAGCGGAGCGGAAGGAGCTTTCTTT.

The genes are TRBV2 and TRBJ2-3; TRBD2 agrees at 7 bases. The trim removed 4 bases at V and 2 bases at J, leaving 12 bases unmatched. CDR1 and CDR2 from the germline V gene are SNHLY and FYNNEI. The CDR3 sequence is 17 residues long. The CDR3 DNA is TGTGCCAGCAGTGGGGGCCCCAGGGAGGGGTTCACAGATACGCAGTATTTT. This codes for CASSGGPREGFTDTQYF.

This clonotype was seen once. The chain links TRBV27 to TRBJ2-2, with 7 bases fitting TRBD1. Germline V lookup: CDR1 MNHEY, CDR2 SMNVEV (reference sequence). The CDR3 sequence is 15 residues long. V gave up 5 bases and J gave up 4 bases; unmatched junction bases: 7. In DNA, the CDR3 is TGTGCCAGCAGTCTCAACCAGGGGGTCACCGGGGAGCTGTTTTTT. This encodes CASSLNQGVTGELFF.

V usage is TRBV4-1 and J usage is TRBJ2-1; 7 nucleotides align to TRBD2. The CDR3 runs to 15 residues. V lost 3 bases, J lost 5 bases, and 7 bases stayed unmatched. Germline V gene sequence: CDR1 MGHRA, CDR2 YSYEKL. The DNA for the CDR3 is TGCGCCAGCAGCCATCTAGCGGTCGGGGACAATGAGCAGTTCTTC. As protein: CASSHLAVGDNEQFF.

CDR3 sequence reads: CSAPTTPYSNQPQHF. For the CDR3, the DNA is TGCAGTGCCCCGACAACTCCATATAGCAATCAGCCCCAGCATTTT. The chain links TRBV20-1 to TRBJ1-5; D is undetermined. There are 15 residues in the CDR3. V lost 6 bases and J lost 0, with 15 bases in between. Per the germline V gene, CDR1 is DFQATT and CDR2 is SNEGSKA (reference sequence).

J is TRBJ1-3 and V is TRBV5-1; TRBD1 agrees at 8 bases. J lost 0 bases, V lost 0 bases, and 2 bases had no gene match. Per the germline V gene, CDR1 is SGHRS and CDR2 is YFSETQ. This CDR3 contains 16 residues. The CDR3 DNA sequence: TGCGCCAGCAGCTTGGGGCAGGGGGCCTCTGGAAACACCATATATTTT. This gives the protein CASSLGQGASGNTIYF.

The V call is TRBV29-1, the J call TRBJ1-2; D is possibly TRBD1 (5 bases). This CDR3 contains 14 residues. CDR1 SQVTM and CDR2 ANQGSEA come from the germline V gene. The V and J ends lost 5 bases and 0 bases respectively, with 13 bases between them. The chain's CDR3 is CSVYGTEANYGYTF. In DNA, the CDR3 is TGCAGCGTTTATGGGACCGAGGCTAACTATGGCTACACCTTC.

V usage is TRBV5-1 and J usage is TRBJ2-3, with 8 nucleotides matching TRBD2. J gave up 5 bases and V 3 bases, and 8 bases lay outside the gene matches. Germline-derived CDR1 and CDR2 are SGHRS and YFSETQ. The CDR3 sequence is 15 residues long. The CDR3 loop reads CASSWGTSLIDTQYF. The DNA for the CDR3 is TGCGCCAGCAGCTGGGGGACTAGTTTAATAGATACGCAGTATTTT.

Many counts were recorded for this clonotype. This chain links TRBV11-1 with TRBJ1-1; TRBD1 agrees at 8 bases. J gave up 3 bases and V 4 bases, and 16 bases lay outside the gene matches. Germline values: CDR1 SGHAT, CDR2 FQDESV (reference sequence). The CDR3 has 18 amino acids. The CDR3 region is CASSSLYRDRQTDTEAFF. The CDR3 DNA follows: TGTGCCAGCAGCTCGCTTTACCGGGACAGGCAGACGGACACTGAAGCTTTCTTT.

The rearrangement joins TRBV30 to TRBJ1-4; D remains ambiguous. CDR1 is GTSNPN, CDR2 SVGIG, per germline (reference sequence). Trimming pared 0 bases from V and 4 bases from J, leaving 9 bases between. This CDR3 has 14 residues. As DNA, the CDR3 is TGTGCCTGGAGTGTACCCAGGCGTAATGAAAAACTGTTTTTT. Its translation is CAWSVPRRNEKLFF.

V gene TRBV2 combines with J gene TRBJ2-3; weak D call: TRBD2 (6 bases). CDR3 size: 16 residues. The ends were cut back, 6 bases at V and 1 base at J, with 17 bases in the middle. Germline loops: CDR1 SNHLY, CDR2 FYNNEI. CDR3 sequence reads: CASRLPRDSRTDTQYF. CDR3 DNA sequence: TGTGCCAGCAGACTTCCCCGGGACTCTCGCACAGATACGCAGTATTTT.